The present T cell receptor (beta chain) was sequenced within a study of T cell repertoires in cytomegalovirus infection. Broader study findings: Dominant in the ex vivo response were TCR beta clonotypes restricted by HLA-C and specific for CMV. Accumulated public TCR beta family frequency recognized individuals carrying CMV together with the relevant HLA.

The V gene's germline CDR1 is SGDLS and CDR2 YYNGEE. CDR3 size: 17 residues. V lost 4 bases and J 0 bases, leaving 17 bases between the germline ends. With regard to this clonotype: Its antigen is as yet unknown.

A single record per CDR3 protein comes from TCRdb applying MiXCR to the reads. The sample has some 680,000 distinct CDR3 sequences; 35% to 45% are singletons. This chain joins TRBV9 and TRBJ1-3, with D tentatively TRBD1 (5 bases). Specimen: PBMCs. The receptor was derived from a human donor in good health (CMV status not recorded). Some clones in this sample may be carry-over from other donors' samples. In nucleotides, the CDR3 is TGTGCCAGCAGCCGGAACCCACAGGCCCTCTCTGGAAACACCATATATTTT. Amino acids: CASSRNPQALSGNTIYF.